This T cell receptor beta chain emerged from a study of T cells after posttransplantation cyclophosphamide. Sequencing used immunoSEQ multiplex PCR; TCRdb keeps in-frame clones, though not all of them. The record shows approximately 17,000 clones for this sample, with no singletons present. General study findings and limits: TRB clonality was highly associated with recipient CMV seropositivity and reactivation. Donor-recipient repertoire similarity was low at 1-2 months, rising over year one. Blood and skin or GI T cell repertoires showed limited TRB overlap.

This clone was counted at least ten times. Antigen specificity is unknown. Busulfan-fludarabine conditioning, marrow transplant, and cyclophosphamide on days +3 and +4 were administered. The V end was cut by 1 base, the J end by 4 bases, with 11 bases between. CDR3 size: 14 residues. Germline V gene lookup returns CDR1 SGHRS and CDR2 YFSETQ. The sequenced sample was PBMCs, obtained after allogeneic stem cell transplant with posttransplant cyclophosphamide. The chain recombines TRBV5-1 with TRBJ1-2; D is ambiguous. The origin of this receptor is a female patient in her 30s who received an allogeneic stem cell transplant from a related donor, was CMV-positive, and had no GVHD. Part of the T cells may come from the graft donor. DNA for the CDR3: TGCGCCAGCAGCTTGAGCGACGGCTCCTATGGCTACACCTTC. It codes for CASSLSDGSYGYTF. The entire variable domain, with the rest obtained from reference TRBV5-1 and TRBJ1-2, is as follows: KAGVTQTPRYLIKTRGQQVTLSCSPISGHRSVSWYQQTPGQGLQFLFEYFSETQRNKGNFPGRFSGRQFSNSRSEMNVSTLELGDSALYLCASSLSDGSYGYTFGSGTRLTVV.